Shown below are 17 T cell receptor beta chains from a single sample sequenced in a study of cytomegalovirus exposure and HLA in healthy donors. In the PCR, 60 Vbeta and 13 Jbeta primers were used. The data were produced by immunoSEQ multiplex PCR, yet TCRdb's version contains in-frame clones alone and is incomplete. This repertoire shows around 180,000 clones, 78% found once; its top ten account for around 5.9%. Sequencing was carried out using PBMCs. The receptors here all came from a woman in her thirties in good health and CMV-seropositive.

The genes are TRBV7-9 and TRBJ2-7; 7 bases match TRBD1. CDR3 length: 17 amino acids. Germline CDR1 SEHNR, CDR2 FQNEAQ (reference sequence). The V and J ends lost 5 bases and 1 base, in that order; junction bases with no gene match: 14. CDR3 sequence: CASSHTPRQGVSYEQYF. The CDR3 DNA follows: TGTGCCAGCAGCCACACCCCTCGACAGGGAGTGTCCTACGAGCAGTACTTC.

The rearrangement joins TRBV6-5 to TRBJ1-4, with D uncertain. Germline CDR1 is MNHEY and CDR2 is SVGAGI. Trimming took 0 bases from V and 8 from J, leaving 7 bases between them. This CDR3 is built from 13 residues. The CDR3 nucleotides read TGTGCCAGCAGTTACTCGTCGGGGGAAAAACTGTTTTTT. The encoded protein is CASSYSSGEKLFF.

The chain combines TRBV27 with TRBJ2-1, with 8 bases aligning to TRBD1. Germline assignment: CDR1 MNHEY and CDR2 SMNVEV (reference sequence). After removal of 5 bases from V and 8 bases from J, the junction contained 11 bases not matched to a gene. The CDR3 loop spans 15 amino acids. The DNA for the CDR3 is TGTGCCAGCAGTCCCAGGGGGCGCGTTGGGGATGAGCAGTTCTTC. Residues: CASSPRGRVGDEQFF.

The J gene is TRBJ2-2, the V gene TRBV4-3, with TRBD1 matching 8 bases. This CDR3 has 15 residues. Looked up from germline, CDR1 is LGHNA and CDR2 is YSLEER. V lost 3 bases and J lost 6; bases outside the gene matches: 6. The CDR3 here is CASSHHGQGPGELFF. The CDR3 bases are TGCGCCAGCAGCCATCACGGACAGGGCCCCGGGGAGCTGTTTTTT.

This clone is a singleton in its sample. V usage is TRBV7-9 and J usage is TRBJ2-7; 10 bases agree with TRBD1. The CDR3 has 18 amino acids. From germline, CDR1 is SEHNR and CDR2 FQNEAQ (reference sequence). Trimming at V came to 6 bases and at J to 2 bases, leaving 16 bases not matched to a gene. CDR3 protein: CASRTGQGITSGPYEQYF. The CDR3 DNA is TGTGCCAGCAGGACGGGACAGGGGATCACTTCGGGGCCCTACGAGCAGTACTTC.

The chain couples TRBV28 to TRBJ1-4; 9 bases are shared with TRBD1. The CDR3 contains 15 residues. Germline V gene data show CDR1 as MDHEN and CDR2 as SYDVKM. V shed 6 bases and J 4 bases; nucleotides not matched to a gene: 6. The CDR3 DNA is TGTGCCAGCAGGCCACAGGGGGCGCTTAATGAAAAACTGTTTTTT. Its translation: CASRPQGALNEKLFF.

A note on this clone: This specimen includes other DNA sequences encoding the same CDR3. The rearrangement uses TRBV28 and TRBJ2-6; D gene ambiguous. Trimming took 9 bases from V and 0 from J, leaving 12 bases between them. The CDR3 is made up of 15 amino acids. Germline V gene sequence: CDR1 MDHEN, CDR2 SYDVKM. CDR3 sequence reads: CARNGRGSGANVLTF. In nucleotides, the CDR3 is TGTGCCAGGAATGGAAGAGGCTCTGGGGCCAACGTCCTGACTTTC.

V and J are TRBV28 and TRBJ1-2, with TRBD1 matching 7 bases. Germline V CDR1 and CDR2: MDHEN, SYDVKM. The CDR3 spans 14 residues. J was trimmed by 8 bases and V by 7 bases; bases with no gene match: 13. DNA for the CDR3: TGTGCCAGCATTCCCCCCCACAGAGGGGGCGGCTACACCTTC. This codes for CASIPPHRGGGYTF.

This rearrangement joins TRBV11-2 to TRBJ1-1; no definite D call. The CDR3 loop spans 14 amino acids. Germline loops: CDR1 SGHAT, CDR2 FQNNGV. Trimming removed 1 base at V and 4 bases at J, with 10 bases between. CDR3 sequence (DNA): TGTGCCAGCAGCTTAGTTCGGGTCGGCACTGAAGCTTTCTTT. The encoded protein is CASSLVRVGTEAFF.

The chain has TRBV11-3 and TRBJ2-5; D ambiguous. The J call is uncertain, as TRBJ2-7 better fits the DNA end. Germline CDR1 SGHNT, CDR2 YENEEA. The length of the CDR3 is 12 residues. The DNA of the CDR3 is TGTGCCAGCAGCCCCAATGGAGACGAGCAGTACTTC. It specifies CASSPNGDEQYF.

The rearrangement joins TRBV5-5 to TRBJ1-2; 7 bases are a match to TRBD1. The CDR3 totals 16 residues. The V gene end was trimmed by 4 bases and the J gene end by 2 bases; junction bases not matched to a gene: 11. Germline-derived CDR1 and CDR2 are SGHKS and YYEKEE (reference sequence). This CDR3 reads CASSLGYSTGNYGYTF. CDR3 sequence (DNA): TGTGCCAGCAGCCTAGGCTACTCGACAGGGAACTATGGCTACACCTTC. Full variable domain (outside the CDR3, taken from reference TRBV5-5 and TRBJ1-2): DAGVTQSPTHLIKTRGQQVTLRCSPISGHKSVSWYQQVLGQGPQFIFQYYEKEERGRGNFPDRFSARQFPNYSSELNVNALLLGDSALYLCASSLGYSTGNYGYTFGSGTRLTVV.

The chain couples TRBV4-2 to TRBJ1-1; TRBD1 is a possible D gene (5 bases). Germline CDR1 LGHNA, CDR2 YNFKEQ. CDR3 length equals 18 residues. V lost 0 bases, J lost 1 base, and 18 bases lay in between. CDR3 sequence reads: CASSQDLIRAGANTEAFF. As DNA, the CDR3 is TGTGCCAGCAGCCAAGATTTGATCAGGGCTGGGGCGAACACTGAAGCTTTCTTT.

This clone was observed a single time. The chain couples TRBV5-1 to TRBJ2-3; TRBD2 is a possible D gene (6 bases). The CDR3 consists of 15 residues. V dropped 3 bases and J dropped 5 bases, with 16 bases sitting between them. CDR1 SGHRS and CDR2 YFSETQ come from the germline V gene. The CDR3 coding sequence is TGCGCCAGCAGCTCGAGGGACCGTAGCGGAGATACGCAGTATTTT. This encodes CASSSRDRSGDTQYF.

The chain is built from TRBV4-2 and TRBJ1-1; D uncertain. The CDR3 is 15 residues long. Germline CDR1 LGHNA, CDR2 YNFKEQ. Between the trimmed V and J ends, which lost 1 base and 5 bases, there was a span of 14 bases. CDR3 nucleotide sequence: TGTGCCAGCAGCCAAGGCGCGAGGGAGCGGACTGAAGCTTTCTTT. It specifies CASSQGARERTEAFF.

The table lists this clone with a count of one. The chain uses TRBV28 and TRBJ1-2; D unresolved. The V end was cut by 5 bases, the J end by 4 bases, with 5 bases between. The CDR3 is 11 amino acids. The germline V gene encodes CDR1 MDHEN and CDR2 SYDVKM. The CDR3 protein is CASSDSYGYTF. For the CDR3, the DNA is TGTGCCAGCAGTGATAGCTATGGCTACACCTTC.

The chain has TRBV7-3 and TRBJ1-4, with D possibly being TRBD1 (5 bases). Trimming left V 0 bases short and J 5 bases short, with 10 bases between. The CDR3 length is 15 residues. Germline V CDR1 and CDR2: SGHTA, FQGTGA. The CDR3 region is CASSLTAGWNEKLFF. The CDR3 nucleotides read TGTGCCAGCAGCTTAACAGCAGGGTGGAATGAAAAACTGTTTTTT. Drawing the rest from reference TRBV7-3 and TRBJ1-4, the complete variable domain is GAGVSQTPSNKVTEKGKYVELRCDPISGHTALYWYRQSLGQGPEFLIYFQGTGAADDSGLPNDRFFAVRPEGSVSTLKIQRTERGDSAVYLCASSLTAGWNEKLFFGSGTQLSVL.

The J gene is TRBJ1-6, the V gene TRBV5-4; 8 bases agree with TRBD1. The CDR3 runs to 14 residues. Trimming removed 0 bases from V and 11 bases from J; junction bases left unmatched: 4. Germline V gene data show CDR1 as SGHNT and CDR2 as YYREEE (reference sequence). CDR3 coding DNA: TGTGCCAGCAGCTTGGACAGGGGGAAAACACCCCTCCACTTT. Amino acid sequence: CASSLDRGKTPLHF.